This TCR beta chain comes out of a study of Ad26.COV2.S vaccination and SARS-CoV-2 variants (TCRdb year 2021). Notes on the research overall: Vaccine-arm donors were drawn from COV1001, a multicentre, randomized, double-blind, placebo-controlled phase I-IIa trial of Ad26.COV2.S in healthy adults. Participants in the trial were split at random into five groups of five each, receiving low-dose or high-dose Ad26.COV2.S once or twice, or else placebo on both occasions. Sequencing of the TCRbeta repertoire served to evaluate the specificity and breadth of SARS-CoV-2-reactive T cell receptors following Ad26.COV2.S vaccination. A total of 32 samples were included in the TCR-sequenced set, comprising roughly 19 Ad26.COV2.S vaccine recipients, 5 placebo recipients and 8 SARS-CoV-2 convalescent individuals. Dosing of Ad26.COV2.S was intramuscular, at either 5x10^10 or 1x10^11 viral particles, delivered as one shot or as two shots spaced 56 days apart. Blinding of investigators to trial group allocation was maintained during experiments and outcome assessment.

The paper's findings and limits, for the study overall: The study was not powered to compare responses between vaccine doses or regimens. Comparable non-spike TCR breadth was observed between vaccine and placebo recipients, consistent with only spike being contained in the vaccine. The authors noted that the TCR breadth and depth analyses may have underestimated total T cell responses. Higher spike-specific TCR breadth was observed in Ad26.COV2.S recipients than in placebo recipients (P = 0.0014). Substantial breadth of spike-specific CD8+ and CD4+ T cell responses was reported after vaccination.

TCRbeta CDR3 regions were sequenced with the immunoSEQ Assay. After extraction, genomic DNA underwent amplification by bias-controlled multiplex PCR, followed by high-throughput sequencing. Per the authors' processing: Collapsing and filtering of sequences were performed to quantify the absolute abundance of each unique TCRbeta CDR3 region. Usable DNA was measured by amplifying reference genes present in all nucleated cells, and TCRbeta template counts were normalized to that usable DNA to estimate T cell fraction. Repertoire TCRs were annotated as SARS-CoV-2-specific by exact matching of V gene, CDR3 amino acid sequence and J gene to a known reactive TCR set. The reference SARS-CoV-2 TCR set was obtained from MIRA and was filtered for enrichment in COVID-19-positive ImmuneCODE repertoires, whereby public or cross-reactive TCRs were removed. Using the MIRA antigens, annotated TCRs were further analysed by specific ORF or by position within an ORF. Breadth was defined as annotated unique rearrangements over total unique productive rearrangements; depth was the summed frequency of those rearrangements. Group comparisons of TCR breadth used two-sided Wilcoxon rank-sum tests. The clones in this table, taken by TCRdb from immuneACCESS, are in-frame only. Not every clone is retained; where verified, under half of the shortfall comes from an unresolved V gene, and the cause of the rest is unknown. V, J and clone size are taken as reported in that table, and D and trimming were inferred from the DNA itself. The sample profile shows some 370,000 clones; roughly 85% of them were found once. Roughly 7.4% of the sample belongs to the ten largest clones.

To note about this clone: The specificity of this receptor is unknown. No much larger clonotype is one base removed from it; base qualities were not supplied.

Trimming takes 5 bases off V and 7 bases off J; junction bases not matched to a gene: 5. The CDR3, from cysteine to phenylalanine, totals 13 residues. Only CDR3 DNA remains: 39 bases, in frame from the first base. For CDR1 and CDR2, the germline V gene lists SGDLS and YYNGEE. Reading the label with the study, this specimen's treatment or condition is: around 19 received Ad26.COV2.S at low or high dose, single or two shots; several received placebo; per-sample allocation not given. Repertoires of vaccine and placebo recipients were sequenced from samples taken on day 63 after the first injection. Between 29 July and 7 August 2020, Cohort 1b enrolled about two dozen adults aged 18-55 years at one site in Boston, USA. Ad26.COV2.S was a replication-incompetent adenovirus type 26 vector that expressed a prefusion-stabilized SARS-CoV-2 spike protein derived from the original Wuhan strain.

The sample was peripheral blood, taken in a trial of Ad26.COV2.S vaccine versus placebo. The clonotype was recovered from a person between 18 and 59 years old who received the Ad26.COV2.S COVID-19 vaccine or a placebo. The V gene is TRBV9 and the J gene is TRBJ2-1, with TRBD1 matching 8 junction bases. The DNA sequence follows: TGTGCCAGCAGTCTGACAGGGGTAAATGAGCAGTTCTTC. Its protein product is CASSLTGVNEQFF.